Listed below are T cell receptor beta chains from one sample, sequenced in a study of T cell repertoires in cytomegalovirus infection. No antigen is known for these receptors. TCRdb re-called the reads with MiXCR, one entry per CDR3 protein. The sample shows some 920,000 distinct CDR3 sequences, 31% of them seen only once. Sequences were derived from cultured CD8+ T cells from PBMCs, sampled from culture after CMV antigen stimulation. These receptors came from a human donor in good health (CMV status not recorded). Some clones in this sample may be carry-over from other donors' samples. CDR3s include the opening cysteine and the closing phenylalanine or tryptophan. The order of the fields is V gene, CDR3 length, J gene, D gene, clone size, CDR3 DNA, CDR3 protein. A D gene is named only where the DNA matches it firmly. Size tells how often a clone was seen (once, few, many) or the class of an expanded clone, and some rows leave it out.

>TRBV20-1|14|TRBJ2-4|TRBD1|few
TGCAGTGCTAGGGGGCGGGACAGGGGAAACATTCAGTACTTC
CSARGRDRGNIQYF
>TRBV10-3|15|TRBJ2-5|NA|NA
TGTGCCATCAGTGAGTCCGAGAGGGTCCAAGAGACCCAGTACTTC
CAISESERVQETQYF
>TRBV19|14|TRBJ1-5|NA|NA
TGTGCCAGTAGCCGCAGGGGCAGCAATCAGCCCCAGCATTTT
CASSRRGSNQPQHF
>TRBV4-2|15|TRBJ2-5|NA|few
TGTGCCAGCAGCCTGTACGGGGGGCCGAAAGAGACCCAGTACTTC
CASSLYGGPKETQYF
>TRBV7-2|17|TRBJ1-3|TRBD1|NA
TGTGCCAGCAGCTTAAAAGTCAGGGGGGCCCCTGGAAACACCATATATTTT
CASSLKVRGAPGNTIYF
>TRBV7-9|16|TRBJ2-1|NA|many
TGTGCCAGCAGCTTAAGACGTGAGAGCTCCTACAATGAGCAGTTCTTC
CASSLRRESSYNEQFF
>TRBV6-5|18|TRBJ2-6|TRBD1|NA
TGTGCCAGCACTACCGAGGGGACAGGGTATACTGGGGCCAACGTCCTGACTTTC
CASTTEGTGYTGANVLTF
>TRBV6-5|12|TRBJ1-1|TRBD1|NA
TGTGCCAGCGCCAGGGGGGAGACTGAAGCTTTCTTT
CASARGETEAFF
>TRBV12-3/TRBV12-4|17|TRBJ1-5|NA|NA
TGTGCCAGCAGTTTCCTGATCGCCCTCTATAGCAATCAGCCCCAGCATTTT
CASSFLIALYSNQPQHF
>TRBV20-1|18|TRBJ2-3|NA|NA
TGCAGTGCTAGAGACAGGGGGGCTTCGGAGGGGTGGTTGGATACGCAGTATTTT
CSARDRGASEGWLDTQYF
>TRBV27|13|TRBJ2-5|NA|few
TGTGCCAGCAGGGGTGGTCATTGGGAGACCCAGTACTTC
CASRGGHWETQYF
>TRBV7-9|11|TRBJ2-1|NA|NA
TGTGCCAGCAGCTTCGACTACGAGCAGTTCTTC
CASSFDYEQFF
>TRBV7-9|16|TRBJ2-4|NA|NA
TGTGCCAGCAGCCCCCCAGGGATAGGTGCCAAAAACATTCAGTACTTC
CASSPPGIGAKNIQYF
>TRBV7-8|17|TRBJ2-3|NA|many
TGTGCCAGCAGCTCAGGTCAAACAGATCTCAGCACAGATACGCAGTATTTT
CASSSGQTDLSTDTQYF
>TRBV2|14|TRBJ1-2|NA|NA
TGTGCCAGCAATAATGATGCAACTTACTATGGCTACACCTTC
CASNNDATYYGYTF
>TRBV27|12|TRBJ2-3|NA|few
TGTGCCAGCTGGGGGGAGGCGGATACGCAGTATTTT
CASWGEADTQYF
>TRBV7-8|15|TRBJ2-7|TRBD1|many
TGTGCCAGCAGTTACAGACAGGGAAGGGTCTACGAGCAGTACTTC
CASSYRQGRVYEQYF
>TRBV4-3|15|TRBJ1-1|NA|few
TGCGCCAGCAGCCAAGATTGGGGGAGGCGAGGTGAAGCTTTCTTT
CASSQDWGRRGEAFF
>TRBV14|20|TRBJ2-1|TRBD2|NA
TGTGCCAGCAGCCTATCCCGGGGACTAGCGGGGCTCAGCTCCTACAATGAGCAGTTCTTC
CASSLSRGLAGLSSYNEQFF
>TRBV6-1|14|TRBJ2-2|TRBD1|few
TGTGCCAGTCACCGGGACAGGAACACCGGGGAGCTGTTTTTT
CASHRDRNTGELFF
>TRBV7-2|14|TRBJ2-5|NA|many
TGTGCCAGCAGCGCTTCCCGGGCCCGGGAGACCCAGTACTTC
CASSASRARETQYF
>TRBV27|15|TRBJ1-5|TRBD1|few
TGTGCCAGCAGGGGACAGGGTTATAGCAATCAGCCCCAGCATTTT
CASRGQGYSNQPQHF
>TRBV5-4|12|TRBJ2-7|NA|few
TGTGCCAGCAGCTGGCAGGGTGTAGAGCAGTACTTC
CASSWQGVEQYF
>TRBV29-1|15|TRBJ2-3|NA|NA
TGCAGCGTTGAAGATTCCGGTAGGAGGACAGATACGCAGTATTTT
CSVEDSGRRTDTQYF
>TRBV28|15|TRBJ2-3|NA|many
TGTGCCAGCAGTTTATTACGGACAGACACAGATACGCAGTATTTT
CASSLLRTDTDTQYF
>TRBV7-9|14|TRBJ2-5|NA|NA
TGTGCCAGCAGCGAAAAGACAGCCCAAGAGACCCAGTACTTC
CASSEKTAQETQYF
>TRBV12-3/TRBV12-4|12|TRBJ1-1|NA|few
TGTGCCAGCAGTTTTTCCTATCAGGGAGCTTTCTTT
CASSFSYQGAFF
>TRBV9|15|TRBJ2-2|TRBD1|NA
TGTGCCAGCAGCCCGTGGGACAGGATGACCGGGGAGCTGTTTTTT
CASSPWDRMTGELFF
>TRBV10-3|17|TRBJ2-2|NA|NA
TGTGCCATCAGTGAGATTTGGGACCGATCCACGAACGGGGAGCTGTTTTTT
CAISEIWDRSTNGELFF
>TRBV6-4|16|TRBJ1-2|NA|NA
TGTGCCAGCAGTGACTCATGGCAGGGAGGCAACTATGGCTACACCTTC
CASSDSWQGGNYGYTF
>TRBV7-8|16|TRBJ1-5|NA|few
TGTGCCAGCAGCTTAGTCGGGCGTGCGGGCAATCAGCCCCAGCATTTT
CASSLVGRAGNQPQHF
>TRBV9|15|TRBJ2-7|NA|NA
TGTGCCAGCAGCGTAGCAAGCAGTCCATTCTACGAGCAGTACTTC
CASSVASSPFYEQYF